One sample yielded the 12 T cell receptor beta chains listed below, sequenced in a study of T cells in localized non-small cell lung cancer (dated by TCRdb to the early 2020s). Receptors were amplified or captured by the immunoSEQ multiplex PCR assay. This is the immuneACCESS table as TCRdb keeps it, with only in-frame sequences that have V and J called. A part of the clones is gone; compared with another copy, unresolved V genes explain less than half, and the rest is unexplained. The sample has roughly 71,000 clones on record, about 86% of them singletons. The top ten clones comprise around a fifth of the sample. The specimen was peripheral blood, collected before any cancer treatment. The receptors were gathered from a male donor at least 60 years old with stage III squamous cell lung carcinoma.

The rearrangement joins TRBV5-1 to TRBJ2-2; 8 bases are a match to TRBD1. The CDR3 runs 15 residues. Germline CDR1 SGHRS, CDR2 YFSETQ. V was clipped by 4 bases and J by 5 bases; unmatched bases: 7. The CDR3: CASSETGASTGELFF. CDR3 sequence (DNA): TGCGCCAGCAGCGAGACAGGGGCCTCGACCGGGGAGCTGTTTTTT.

The chain joins TRBV15 to TRBJ2-2; 8 bases line up with TRBD1. The ends lost 1 base at V and 4 bases at J; junction bases unmatched: 5. Germline lookup yields CDR1 LNHNV and CDR2 YYDKDF (reference sequence). The CDR3 consists of 16 residues. The CDR3 DNA reads as TGTGCCACCAGCAGAGGGCCGACAGGGGCCACCGGGGAGCTGTTTTTT. Protein sequence: CATSRGPTGATGELFF.

The chain couples TRBV5-4 to TRBJ2-1; 10 positions agree with TRBD2. The CDR3 spans 15 residues. The germline CDR1 and CDR2 sequences are SGHNT and YYREEE (reference sequence). J gave up 3 bases and V 3 bases, and 3 bases lay outside the gene matches. The CDR3 region is CASSSLAGDYNEQFF. In nucleotides, the CDR3 is TGTGCCAGCAGCTCCCTAGCGGGGGACTACAATGAGCAGTTCTTC.

This clone was found once. Other DNA sequences within the sample encode an identical CDR3. The chain has TRBV6-1 and TRBJ1-5, with D perhaps TRBD1 (5 bases). V gave up 4 bases and J gave up 1 base, with 8 bases separating them. Germline V gives CDR1 MNHNS, CDR2 SASEGT. This CDR3 region has 14 residues. The DNA of the CDR3 is TGTGCCAGCAGTGGGGGGAACAGCAATCAGCCCCAGCATTTT. Translated: CASSGGNSNQPQHF.

This chain joins TRBV6-5 and TRBJ1-5; D remains ambiguous. Germline V gene lookup returns CDR1 MNHEY and CDR2 SVGAGI. The CDR3 runs to 15 residues. Trimming took off 3 bases at V and 0 bases at J, with 9 bases between the two ends. The CDR3 nucleotides read TGTGCCAGCAGTTATGGGCAGCTTAGCAATCAGCCCCAGCATTTT. Amino acids: CASSYGQLSNQPQHF.

The chain is built from TRBV28 and TRBJ1-5, with 8 nucleotides matching TRBD1. CDR1 is MDHEN and CDR2 is SYDVKM in the germline V gene. V shed 5 bases and J 6 bases; nucleotides not matched to a gene: 6. This CDR3 is 14 amino acids long. The CDR3 DNA is TGTGCCAGCAGTCCCCAGACAGGGGTTCAGCCCCAGCATTTT. Protein: CASSPQTGVQPQHF.

The chain uses TRBV5-1 and TRBJ2-3; 7 nucleotides line up with TRBD2. This CDR3 has 16 residues. Germline-derived CDR1 and CDR2 are SGHRS and YFSETQ. Unmatched junction bases numbered 10, after V lost 0 bases and J lost 6 bases. CDR3 coding DNA: TGCGCCAGCAGCTTGGATCCTAGCGGAACGGCCGATACGCAGTATTTT. Its protein is CASSLDPSGTADTQYF.

The rearrangement links TRBV2 to TRBJ1-5; D remains unclear. Germline V CDR1 and CDR2: SNHLY, FYNNEI. V was clipped by 3 bases and J by 6 bases, with 9 bases between them. This CDR3 is 13 amino acids long. The CDR3 is CASSEEVSQPQHF. The CDR3 DNA reads TGTGCCAGCAGTGAGGAAGTAAGTCAGCCCCAGCATTTT.

In its sample, this clone was seen a few times. The rearrangement uses TRBV14 and TRBJ1-3; D gene ambiguous. Deletions cut 1 base from V and 0 bases from J, with 7 bases between. Germline CDR1 reads SGHDN; CDR2 reads FVKESK. The CDR3 extends over 15 amino acids. The DNA for the CDR3 is TGTGCCAGCAGCCAAGTTGGGCACTCTGGAAACACCATATATTTT. Amino acids: CASSQVGHSGNTIYF.

The chain uses TRBV13 and TRBJ2-4; D not resolved. Germline V gene data show CDR1 as PRHDT and CDR2 as FYEKMQ (reference sequence). V lost 0 bases to trimming and J lost 1 base, with 7 bases between them. This CDR3 has 15 residues. The CDR3 DNA is TGTGCCAGCAGCTTAGGAGGGTCGGCCAAAAACATTCAGTACTTC. Translating it yields CASSLGGSAKNIQYF.

CDR3 sequence: CASSTTTGHSQHF. CDR3 in DNA: TGTGCCAGCAGTACCACGACAGGGCATTCCCAGCATTTT. V gene TRBV28 combines with J gene TRBJ1-5, with TRBD1 matching over 7 bases. V lost 5 bases to trimming and J lost 11 bases; unmatched junction nucleotides: 9. Germline V gene lookup returns CDR1 MDHEN and CDR2 SYDVKM. This CDR3 has 13 amino acids.

V and J are TRBV19 and TRBJ1-2, with TRBD1 matching over 8 bases. Germline V gives CDR1 LNHDA, CDR2 SQIVND (reference sequence). V gave up 8 bases and J gave up 3 bases; unmatched junction bases: 8. This CDR3 has 14 amino acids. DNA for the CDR3: TGTGCCAGTGGACCGGACAGGGTGCACTATGGCTACACCTTC. Translated: CASGPDRVHYGYTF.